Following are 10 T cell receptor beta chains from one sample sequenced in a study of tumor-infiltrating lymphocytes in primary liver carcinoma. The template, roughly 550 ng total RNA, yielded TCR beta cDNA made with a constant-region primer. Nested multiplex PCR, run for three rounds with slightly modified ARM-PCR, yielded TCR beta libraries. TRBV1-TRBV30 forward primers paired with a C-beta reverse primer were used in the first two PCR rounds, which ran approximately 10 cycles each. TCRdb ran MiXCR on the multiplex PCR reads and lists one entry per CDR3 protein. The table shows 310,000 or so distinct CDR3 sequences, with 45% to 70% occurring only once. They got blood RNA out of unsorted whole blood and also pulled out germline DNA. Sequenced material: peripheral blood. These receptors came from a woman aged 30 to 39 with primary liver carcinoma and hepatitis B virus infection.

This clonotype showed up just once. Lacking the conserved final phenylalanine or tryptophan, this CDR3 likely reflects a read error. CDR3 region: CASSLVGGTYEQYL. DNA of the CDR3: TGCGCCAGCAGCTTAGTCGGGGGAACCTACGAGCAGTACCTC. The chain joins TRBV11-2 to TRBJ2-7; D possibly corresponds to TRBD2 (6 bases). Germline lookup yields CDR1 SGHAT and CDR2 FQNNGV. The CDR3 contains 14 residues.

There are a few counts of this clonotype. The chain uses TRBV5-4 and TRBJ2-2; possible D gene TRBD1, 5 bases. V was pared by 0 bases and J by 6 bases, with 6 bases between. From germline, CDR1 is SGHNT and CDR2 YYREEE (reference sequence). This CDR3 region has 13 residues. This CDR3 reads CASSLEGAGELFF. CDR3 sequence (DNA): TGTGCCAGCAGCTTGGAAGGGGCCGGGGAGCTGTTTTTT.

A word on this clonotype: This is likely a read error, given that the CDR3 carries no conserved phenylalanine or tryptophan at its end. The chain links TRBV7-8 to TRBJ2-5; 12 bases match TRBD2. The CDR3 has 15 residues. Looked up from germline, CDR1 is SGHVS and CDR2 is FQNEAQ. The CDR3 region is CVSRDMGLAGETQYS. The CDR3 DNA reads TGTGTCAGCAGAGATATGGGACTAGCGGGAGAGACCCAGTACTCC.

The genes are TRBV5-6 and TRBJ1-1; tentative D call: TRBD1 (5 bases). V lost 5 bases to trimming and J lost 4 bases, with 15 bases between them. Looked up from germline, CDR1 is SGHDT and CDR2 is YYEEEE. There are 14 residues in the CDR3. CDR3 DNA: TGTGCCAGCAGAAGGCGGGGGGTCGTCACTGAAGCTTTCTTT. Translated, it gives CASRRRGVVTEAFF.

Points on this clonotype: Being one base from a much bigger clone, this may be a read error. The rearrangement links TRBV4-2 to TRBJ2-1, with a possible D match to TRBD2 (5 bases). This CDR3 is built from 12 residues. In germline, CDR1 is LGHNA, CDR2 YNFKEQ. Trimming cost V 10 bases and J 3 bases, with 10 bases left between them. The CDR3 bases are TGTGCCACCGGACGGGGCTACAATGAGCAGTTCTTC. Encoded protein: CATGRGYNEQFF.

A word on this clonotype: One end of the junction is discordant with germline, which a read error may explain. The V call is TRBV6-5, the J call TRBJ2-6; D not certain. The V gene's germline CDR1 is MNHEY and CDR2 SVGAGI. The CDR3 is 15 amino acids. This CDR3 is CASSYVDSGVNVLTF. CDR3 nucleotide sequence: TGTGCCAGCAGTTACGTAGACTCTGGGGTCAACGTCCTGACTTTC.

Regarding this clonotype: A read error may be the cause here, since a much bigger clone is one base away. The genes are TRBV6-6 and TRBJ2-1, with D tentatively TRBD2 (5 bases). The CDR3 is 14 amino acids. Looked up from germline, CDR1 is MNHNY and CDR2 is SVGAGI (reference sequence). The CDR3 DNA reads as TGTGCCAGCAGCCCAGAACTAGGCGCCAATGAGCACTTCTTC. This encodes CASSPELGANEHFF.

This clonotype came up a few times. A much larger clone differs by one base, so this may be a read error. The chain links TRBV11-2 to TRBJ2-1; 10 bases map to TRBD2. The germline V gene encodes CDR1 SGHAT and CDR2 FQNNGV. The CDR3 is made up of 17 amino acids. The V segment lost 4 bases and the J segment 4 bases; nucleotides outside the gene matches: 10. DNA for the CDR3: TGTGCCAGCAGCTCCCGGACTAGCGGAGTCCTTTACAATGAGCAGTTCTTC. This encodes CASSSRTSGVLYNEQFF. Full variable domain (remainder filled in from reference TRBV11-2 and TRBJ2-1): EAGVAQSPRYKIIEKRQSVAFWCNPISGHATLYWYQQILGQGPKLLIQFQNNGVVDDSQLPKDRFSAERLKGVDSTLKIQPAKLEDSAVYLCASSSRTSGVLYNEQFFGPGTRLTVL.

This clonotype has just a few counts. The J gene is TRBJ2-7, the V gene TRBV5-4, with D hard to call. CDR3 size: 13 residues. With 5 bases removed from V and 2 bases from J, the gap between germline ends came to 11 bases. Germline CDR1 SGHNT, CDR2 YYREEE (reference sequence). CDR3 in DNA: TGTGCCAGCAGTTCCACCCGAACCTACGAGCAGTACTTC. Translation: CASSSTRTYEQYF.

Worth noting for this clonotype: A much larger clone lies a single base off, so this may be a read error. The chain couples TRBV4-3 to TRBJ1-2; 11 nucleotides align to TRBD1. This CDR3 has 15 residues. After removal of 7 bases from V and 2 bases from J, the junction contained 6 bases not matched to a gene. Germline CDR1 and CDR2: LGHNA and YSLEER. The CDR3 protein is CASTLGQGANYGYTF. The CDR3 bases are TGCGCCAGCACCCTCGGACAGGGGGCCAACTATGGCTACACCTTC.